These 6 T cell receptor beta chains were all obtained from the same sample, sequenced in a study of control samples from healthy donors and cancer patients. Profiled with immunoSEQ multiplex PCR; TCRdb holds only in-frame clones, not every one. The sample consists of around 130,000 clones, around 89% of them appearing once. The sample was blood. All receptors derive from a man aged 45-65 years in good health.

This chain uses TRBV7-2 with TRBJ1-2, with D uncertain. Trimming removed 5 bases at V and 4 bases at J, with 14 bases between. Per germline, CDR1 SGHTA and CDR2 FQGNSA. This CDR3 is 14 amino acids long. This CDR3 is CASSKRDPFYGYTF. CDR3 sequence (DNA): TGTGCCAGCAGCAAAAGAGACCCCTTCTATGGCTACACCTTC.

This clone was recorded at least ten times. Other DNA sequences in this specimen translate into the identical CDR3. The V and J genes are TRBV16 and TRBJ1-6, with TRBD1 identical over 7 bases. Trimming cost V 4 bases and J 6 bases; bases outside gene matches: 6. Germline V gives CDR1 KGHSY, CDR2 FQNENV. This CDR3 has 15 residues. Here the CDR3 reads CASSPRQGLNSPLHF. CDR3 nucleotides: TGTGCCAGCAGCCCTAGACAGGGACTTAATTCACCCCTCCACTTT.

This rearrangement joins TRBV5-1 to TRBJ2-7, with D unresolved. Germline V gives CDR1 SGHRS, CDR2 YFSETQ. Trimming took 4 bases from V and 2 from J, leaving 7 bases between them. This CDR3 has 12 amino acids. The CDR3 protein is CASSGATYEQYF. Written as DNA, the CDR3 is TGCGCCAGCAGCGGTGCAACCTACGAGCAGTACTTC.

The chain has TRBV19 and TRBJ2-2, with 8 positions matching TRBD1. Germline assignment: CDR1 LNHDA and CDR2 SQIVND (reference sequence). Germline trimming cut 5 bases from V and 5 bases from J; bases unmatched to any gene: 7. The CDR3 runs to 15 residues. CDR3 nucleotide sequence: TGTGCCAGTAGTGGGCAGGGGGCAAGAACCGGGGAGCTGTTTTTT. This sequence encodes CASSGQGARTGELFF. The full variable domain, rest sourced from reference TRBV19 and TRBJ2-2, is DGGITQSPKYLFRKEGQNVTLSCEQNLNHDAMYWYRQDPGQGLRLIYYSQIVNDFQKGDIAEGYSVSREKKESFPLTVTSAQKNPTAFYLCASSGQGARTGELFFGEGSRLTVL.

This clone has a single count. The V call is TRBV18, the J call TRBJ2-6; 7 bases line up with TRBD1. Germline V gives CDR1 KGHSH, CDR2 LQKENI. This CDR3 has 18 amino acids. J gave up 0 bases and V 2 bases, and 7 bases lay outside the gene matches. DNA for the CDR3: TGTGCCAGCTCACCAATGGGGACAGCCAGCTCTGGGGCCAACGTCCTGACTTTC. This sequence encodes CASSPMGTASSGANVLTF.

This chain joins TRBV11-2 and TRBJ1-2; D is unresolved. CDR1 is SGHAT and CDR2 is FQNNGV in the germline V gene. Trimming stripped 2 bases from V and 6 bases from J, with 13 bases between. This CDR3 is 14 amino acids long. The CDR3 loop is CASSLIGRVHGYTF. DNA of the CDR3: TGTGCCAGCAGCTTAATAGGGAGGGTACATGGCTACACCTTC.